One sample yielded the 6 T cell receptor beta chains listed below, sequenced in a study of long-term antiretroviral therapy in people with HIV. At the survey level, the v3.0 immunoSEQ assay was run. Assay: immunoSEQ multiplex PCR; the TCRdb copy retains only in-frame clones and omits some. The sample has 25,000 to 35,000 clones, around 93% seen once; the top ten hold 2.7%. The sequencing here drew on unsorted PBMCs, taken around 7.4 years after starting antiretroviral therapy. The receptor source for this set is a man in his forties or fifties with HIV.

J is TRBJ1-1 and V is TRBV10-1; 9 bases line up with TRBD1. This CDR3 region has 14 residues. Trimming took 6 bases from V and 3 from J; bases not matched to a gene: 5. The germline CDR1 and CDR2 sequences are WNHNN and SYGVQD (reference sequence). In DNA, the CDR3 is TGCGCCAGCAGCGGAAGACAGGGGGACACTGAAGCTTTCTTT. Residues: CASSGRQGDTEAFF.

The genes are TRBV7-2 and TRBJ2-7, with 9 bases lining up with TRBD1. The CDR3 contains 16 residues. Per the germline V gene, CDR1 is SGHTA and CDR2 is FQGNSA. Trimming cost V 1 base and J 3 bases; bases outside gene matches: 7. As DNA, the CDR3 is TGTGCCAGCAGCTTAGTAGGGACAGGGATCAACTACGAGCAGTACTTC. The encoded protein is CASSLVGTGINYEQYF.

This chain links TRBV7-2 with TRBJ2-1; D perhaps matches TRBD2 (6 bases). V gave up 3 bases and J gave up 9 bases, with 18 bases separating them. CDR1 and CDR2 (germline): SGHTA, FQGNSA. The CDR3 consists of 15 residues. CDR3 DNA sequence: TGTGCCAGCAGCTTGGGCGGGGCCCAGTGGATTGAGCAGTTCTTC. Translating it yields CASSLGGAQWIEQFF. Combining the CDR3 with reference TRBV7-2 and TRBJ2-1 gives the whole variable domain GAGVSQSPSNKVTEKGKDVELRCDPISGHTALYWYRQSLGQGLEFLIYFQGNSAPDKSGLPSDRFSAERTGGSVSTLTIQRTQQEDSAVYLCASSLGGAQWIEQFFGPGTRLTVL.

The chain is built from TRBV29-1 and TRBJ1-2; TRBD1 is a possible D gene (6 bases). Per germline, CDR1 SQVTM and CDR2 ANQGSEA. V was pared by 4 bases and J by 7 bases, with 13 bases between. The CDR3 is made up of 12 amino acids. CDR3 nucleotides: TGCAGCGTTGTTAGGACAGATGGTGGCTACACCTTC. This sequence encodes CSVVRTDGGYTF.

The CDR3 here is CASSLIGAGGNYGYTF. DNA for the CDR3: TGTGCCAGCAGCTTGATAGGGGCAGGGGGGAACTATGGCTACACCTTC. J is TRBJ1-2 and V is TRBV5-6; 7 bases are a match to TRBD1. With 1 base clipped from V and 2 bases from J, the junction kept 8 bases outside the gene matches. The CDR3 covers 16 residues. Germline V gene data show CDR1 as SGHDT and CDR2 as YYEEEE.

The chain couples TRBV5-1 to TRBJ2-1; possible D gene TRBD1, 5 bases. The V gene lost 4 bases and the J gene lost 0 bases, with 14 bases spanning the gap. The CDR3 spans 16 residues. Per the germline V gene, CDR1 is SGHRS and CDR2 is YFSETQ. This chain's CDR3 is CASSLGGAVSYNEQFF. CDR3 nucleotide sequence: TGCGCCAGCAGCCTTGGTGGGGCAGTCTCCTACAATGAGCAGTTCTTC.